The subject of this entry is one T cell receptor beta chain. Germline-derived CDR1 and CDR2 are LGHNA and YSLEER. Deletions cut 4 bases from V and 6 bases from J, with 22 bases between. The CDR3 has 17 residues. The data originate from a study of blood T cell repertoires in COVID-19. At the level of the study: Italy, Spain and the United States were the sources of the convalescent and acute COVID-19 samples. T cells, B-cell-depleted T cells, or PBMCs provided the cDNA or gDNA that served as material.

In the source study's methods: Reference gene primer amplification yielded estimated nucleated cell counts. Clones were sequenced by immunoSEQ multiplex PCR, and TCRdb holds only the in-frame ones, with some missing. Clone size and V and J calls were adopted from that table, with D and trimming inferred from the DNA. The sample shows 90,000 to 120,000 clones, 65% to 80% of them seen only once. The sequencing input was peripheral blood. The sequence derives from a woman aged 40 to 49 with acute or convalescent COVID-19. This chain uses TRBV4-3 with TRBJ1-5; D is perhaps TRBD1 (5 bases). CDR3 sequence (DNA): TGCGCCAGCAGCCCTGAACGACCGGGTACAGGTTTTCAGCCCCAGCATTTT. This codes for CASSPERPGTGFQPQHF.